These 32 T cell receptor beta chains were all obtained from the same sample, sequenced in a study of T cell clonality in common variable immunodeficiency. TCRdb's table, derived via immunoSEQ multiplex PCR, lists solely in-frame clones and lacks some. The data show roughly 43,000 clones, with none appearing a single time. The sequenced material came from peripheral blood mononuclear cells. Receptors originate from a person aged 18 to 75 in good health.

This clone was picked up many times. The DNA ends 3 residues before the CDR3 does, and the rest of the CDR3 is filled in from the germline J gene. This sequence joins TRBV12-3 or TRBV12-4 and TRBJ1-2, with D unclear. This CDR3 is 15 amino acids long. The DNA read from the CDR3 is TGTGCCAGCAGTTTTGAGGGCCTTCGGCCTGGGGGC. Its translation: CASSFEGLRPGG. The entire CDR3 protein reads CASSFEGLRPGGYTF.

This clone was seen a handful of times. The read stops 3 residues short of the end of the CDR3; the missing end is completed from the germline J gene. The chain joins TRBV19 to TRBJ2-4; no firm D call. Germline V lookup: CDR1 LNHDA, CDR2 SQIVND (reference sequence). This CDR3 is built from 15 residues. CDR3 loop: CASSVGSSPRGGQYF. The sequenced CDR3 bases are TGTGCCAGTAGTGTCGGGTCGAGTCCTCGCGGTGGT.

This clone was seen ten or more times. The CDR3 here is CASSYNRGNQPQHF. Incomplete CDR3 DNA: TGTGCCAGCAGCTACAACAGGGGCAATCAGCCC. This chain uses TRBV7-8 with TRBJ1-5, with D maybe TRBD1 (6 bases). Read data end 3 residues before the CDR3 end; the end is taken from the germline J gene. Germline V gives CDR1 SGHVS, CDR2 FQNEAQ. V was cut by 4 bases and J by 2 bases, with 9 bases left in between. This CDR3 has 14 residues.

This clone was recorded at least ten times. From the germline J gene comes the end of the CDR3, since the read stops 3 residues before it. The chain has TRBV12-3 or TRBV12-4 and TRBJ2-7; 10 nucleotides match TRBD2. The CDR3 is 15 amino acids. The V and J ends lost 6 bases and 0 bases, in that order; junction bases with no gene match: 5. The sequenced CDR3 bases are TGTGCCAGCAGACATAGCGGGGGGTACTCCTACGAG. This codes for CASRHSGGYSYE. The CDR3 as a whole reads CASRHSGGYSYEQYF.

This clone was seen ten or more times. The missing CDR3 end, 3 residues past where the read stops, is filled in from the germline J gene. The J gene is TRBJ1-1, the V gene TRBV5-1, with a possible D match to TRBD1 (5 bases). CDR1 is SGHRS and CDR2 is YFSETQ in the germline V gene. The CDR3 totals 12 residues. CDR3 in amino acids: CASSSPDTVAFF. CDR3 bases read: TGCGCCAGCAGCTCCCCGGACACGGTA. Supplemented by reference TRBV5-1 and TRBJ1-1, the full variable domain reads KAGVTQTPRYLIKTRGQQVTLSCSPISGHRSVSWYQQTPGQGLQFLFEYFSETQRNKGNFPGRFSGRQFSNSRSEMNVSTLELGDSALYLCASSSPDTVAFFGQGTRLTVV.

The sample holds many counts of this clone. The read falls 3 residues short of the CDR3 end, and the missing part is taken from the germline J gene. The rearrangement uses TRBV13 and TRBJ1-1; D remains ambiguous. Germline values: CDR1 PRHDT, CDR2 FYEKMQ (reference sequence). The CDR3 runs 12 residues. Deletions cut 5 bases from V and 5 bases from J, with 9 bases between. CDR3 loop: CASSTRKTEAFF. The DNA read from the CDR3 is TGTGCCAGCAGCACCAGAAAAACTGAA.

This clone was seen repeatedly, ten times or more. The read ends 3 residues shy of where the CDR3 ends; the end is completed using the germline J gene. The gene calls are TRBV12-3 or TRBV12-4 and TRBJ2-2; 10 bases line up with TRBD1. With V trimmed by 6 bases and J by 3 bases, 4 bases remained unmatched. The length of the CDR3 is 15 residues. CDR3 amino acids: CASRKDRGYTGELFF. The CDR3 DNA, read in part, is TGTGCCAGCAGAAAGGACAGGGGGTACACCGGGGAG.

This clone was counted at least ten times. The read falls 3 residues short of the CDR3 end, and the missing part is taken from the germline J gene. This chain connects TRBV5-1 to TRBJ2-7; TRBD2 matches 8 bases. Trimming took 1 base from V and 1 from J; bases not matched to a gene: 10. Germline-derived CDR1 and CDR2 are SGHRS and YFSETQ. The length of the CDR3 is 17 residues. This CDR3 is CASSLKPLSGTSYEQYF. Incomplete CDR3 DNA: TGCGCCAGCAGCTTGAAGCCCCTTAGCGGGACTTCCTACGAG.

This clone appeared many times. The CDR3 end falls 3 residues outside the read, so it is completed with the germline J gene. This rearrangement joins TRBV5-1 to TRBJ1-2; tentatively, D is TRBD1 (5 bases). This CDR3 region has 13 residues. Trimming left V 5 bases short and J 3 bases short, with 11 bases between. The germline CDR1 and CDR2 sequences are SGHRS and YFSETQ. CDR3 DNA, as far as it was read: TGCGCCAGCAGTAGTGTCAGGGACTATGGC. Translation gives CASSSVRDYG. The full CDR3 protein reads CASSSVRDYGYTF.

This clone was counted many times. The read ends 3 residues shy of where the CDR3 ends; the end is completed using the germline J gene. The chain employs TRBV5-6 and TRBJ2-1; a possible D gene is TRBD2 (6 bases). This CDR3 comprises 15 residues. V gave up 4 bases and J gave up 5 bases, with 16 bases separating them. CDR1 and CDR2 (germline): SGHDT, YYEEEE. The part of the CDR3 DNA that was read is TGTGCCAGCAGCGCGGACTACGCAGACGACAATGAG. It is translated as CASSADYADDNE. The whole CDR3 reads CASSADYADDNEQFF. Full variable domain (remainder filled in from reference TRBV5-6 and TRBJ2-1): DAGVTQSPTHLIKTRGQQVTLRCSPKSGHDTVSWYQQALGQGPQFIFQYYEEEERQRGNFPDRFSGHQFPNYSSELNVNALLLGDSALYLCASSADYADDNEQFFGPGTRLTVL.

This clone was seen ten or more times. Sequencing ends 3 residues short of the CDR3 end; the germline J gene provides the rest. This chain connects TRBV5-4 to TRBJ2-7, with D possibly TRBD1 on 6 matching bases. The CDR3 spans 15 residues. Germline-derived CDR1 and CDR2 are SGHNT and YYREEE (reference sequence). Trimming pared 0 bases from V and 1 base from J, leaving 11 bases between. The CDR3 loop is CASSLAGAPSYEQYF. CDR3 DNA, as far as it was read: TGTGCCAGCAGCTTGGCAGGGGCCCCTTCCTACGAG.

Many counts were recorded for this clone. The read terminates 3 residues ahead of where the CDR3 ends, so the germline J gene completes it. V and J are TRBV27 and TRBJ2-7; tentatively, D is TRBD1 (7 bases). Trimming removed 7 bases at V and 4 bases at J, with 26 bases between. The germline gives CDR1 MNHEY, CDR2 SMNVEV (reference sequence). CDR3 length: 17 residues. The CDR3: CASKSHQGGGMSYEQYF. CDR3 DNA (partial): TGTGCCAGCAAATCCCACCAGGGGGGCGGAATGTCGTACGAG.

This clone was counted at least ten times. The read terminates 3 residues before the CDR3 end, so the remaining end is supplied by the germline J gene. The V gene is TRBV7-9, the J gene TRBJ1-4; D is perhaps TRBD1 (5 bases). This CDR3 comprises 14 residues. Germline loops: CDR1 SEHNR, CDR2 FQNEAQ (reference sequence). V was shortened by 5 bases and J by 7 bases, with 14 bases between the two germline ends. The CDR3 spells CASSPGGSGEKLFF. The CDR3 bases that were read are TGTGCCAGCAGCCCCGGGGGGAGTGGTGAAAAA.

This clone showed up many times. The CDR3 bases that were read are TGTGCCAGCAGCGTATACACCGGGGAG. It yields the protein CASSVYTGE. The complete CDR3 sequence is CASSVYTGELFF. This chain connects TRBV6-2 or TRBV6-3 to TRBJ2-2; no definite D call. The missing CDR3 end, 3 residues past where the read stops, is filled in from the germline J gene. CDR3 length: 12 amino acids. The germline CDR1 and CDR2 sequences are MNHEY and SVGEGT. The V end lost 6 bases, the J end lost 3 bases, and 5 bases lay between the germline ends.

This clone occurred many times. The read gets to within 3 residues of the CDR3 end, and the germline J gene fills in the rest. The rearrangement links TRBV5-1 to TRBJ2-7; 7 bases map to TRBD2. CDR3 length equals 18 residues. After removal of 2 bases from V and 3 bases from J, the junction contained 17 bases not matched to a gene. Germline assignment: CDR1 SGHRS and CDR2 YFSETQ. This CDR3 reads CASSFGGSGSSGGYEQYF. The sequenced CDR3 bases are TGCGCCAGCAGCTTTGGGGGTAGCGGGTCCTCCGGGGGCTACGAG.

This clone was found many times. This CDR3 reads CASSLAGVETQYF. CDR3 bases read: TGTGCCAGCAGCTTAGCCGGGGTGGAGACC. The chain couples TRBV7-6 to TRBJ2-5; possible D gene TRBD2, 5 bases. The CDR3 is cut off 3 residues early in the read; its end comes from the germline J gene. Trimming removed 0 bases from V and 5 bases from J, with 7 bases in between. The length of the CDR3 is 13 residues. Germline V CDR1 and CDR2: SGHVS, FNYEAQ.

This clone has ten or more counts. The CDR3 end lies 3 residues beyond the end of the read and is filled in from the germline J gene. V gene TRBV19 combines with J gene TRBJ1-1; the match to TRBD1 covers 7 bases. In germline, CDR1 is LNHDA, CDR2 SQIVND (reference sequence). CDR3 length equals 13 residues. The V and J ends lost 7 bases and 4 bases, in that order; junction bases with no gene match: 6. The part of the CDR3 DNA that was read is TGTGCCAGTAACAGGGGCGCCGGCACTGAA. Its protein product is CASNRGAGTE. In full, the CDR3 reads CASNRGAGTEAFF.

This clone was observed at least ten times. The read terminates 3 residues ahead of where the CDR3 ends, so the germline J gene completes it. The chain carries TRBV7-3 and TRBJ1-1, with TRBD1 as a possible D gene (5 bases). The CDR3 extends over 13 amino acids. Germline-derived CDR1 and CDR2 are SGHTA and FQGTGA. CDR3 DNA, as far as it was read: TGTGCCAGCAGCTTAACCGCGCAGGGTTGG. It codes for CASSLTAQGW. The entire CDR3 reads CASSLTAQGWAFF. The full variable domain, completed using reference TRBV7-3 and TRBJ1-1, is GAGVSQTPSNKVTEKGKYVELRCDPISGHTALYWYRQSLGQGPEFLIYFQGTGAADDSGLPNDRFFAVRPEGSVSTLKIQRTERGDSAVYLCASSLTAQGWAFFGQGTRLTVV.

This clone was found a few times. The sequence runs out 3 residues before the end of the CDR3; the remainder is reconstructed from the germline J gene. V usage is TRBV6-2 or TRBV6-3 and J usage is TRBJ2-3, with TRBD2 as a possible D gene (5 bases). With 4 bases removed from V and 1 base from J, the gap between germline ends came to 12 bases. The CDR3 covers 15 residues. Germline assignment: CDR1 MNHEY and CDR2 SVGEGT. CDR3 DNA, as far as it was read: TGTGCCAGCAGTTCGCTAGCAGCCTGCACAGATACG. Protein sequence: CASSSLAACTDT. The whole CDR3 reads CASSSLAACTDTQYF.

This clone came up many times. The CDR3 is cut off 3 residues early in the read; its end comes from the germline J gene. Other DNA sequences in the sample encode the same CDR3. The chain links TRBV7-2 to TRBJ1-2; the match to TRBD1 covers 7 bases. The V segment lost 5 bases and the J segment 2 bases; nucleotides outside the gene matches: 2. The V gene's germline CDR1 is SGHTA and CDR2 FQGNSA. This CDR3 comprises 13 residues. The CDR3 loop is CASSPDRNYGYTF. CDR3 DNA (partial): TGTGCCAGCAGCCCGGACAGGAACTATGGC.

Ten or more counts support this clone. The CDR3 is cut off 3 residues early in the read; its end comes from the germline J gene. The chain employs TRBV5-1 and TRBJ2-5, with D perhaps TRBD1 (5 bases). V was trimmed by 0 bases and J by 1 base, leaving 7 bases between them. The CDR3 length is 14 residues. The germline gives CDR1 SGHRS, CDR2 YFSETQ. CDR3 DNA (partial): TGCGCCAGCAGCTTGGGGGGCAGCCAAGAGACC. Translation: CASSLGGSQET. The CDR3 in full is CASSLGGSQETQYF.

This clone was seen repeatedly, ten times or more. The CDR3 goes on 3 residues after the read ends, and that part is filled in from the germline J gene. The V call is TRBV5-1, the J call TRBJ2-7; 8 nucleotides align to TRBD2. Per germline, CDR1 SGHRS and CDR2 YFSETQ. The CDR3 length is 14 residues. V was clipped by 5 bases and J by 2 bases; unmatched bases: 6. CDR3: CASSSAGVAYEQYF. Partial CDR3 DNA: TGCGCCAGCAGTTCAGCGGGGGTAGCCTACGAG.

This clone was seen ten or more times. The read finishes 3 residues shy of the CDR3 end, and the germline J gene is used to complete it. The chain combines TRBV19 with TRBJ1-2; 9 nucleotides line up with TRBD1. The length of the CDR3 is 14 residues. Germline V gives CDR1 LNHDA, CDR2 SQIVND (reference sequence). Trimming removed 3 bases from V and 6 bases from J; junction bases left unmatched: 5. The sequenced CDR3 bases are TGTGCCAGTAGTATGAGGACAGGGGTAGATGGC. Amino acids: CASSMRTGVDG. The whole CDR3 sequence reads CASSMRTGVDGYTF.

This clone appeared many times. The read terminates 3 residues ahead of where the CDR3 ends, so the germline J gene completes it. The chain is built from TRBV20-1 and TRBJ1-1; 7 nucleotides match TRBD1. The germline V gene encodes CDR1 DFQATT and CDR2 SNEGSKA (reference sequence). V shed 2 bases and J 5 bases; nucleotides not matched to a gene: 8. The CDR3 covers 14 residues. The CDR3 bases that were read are TGCAGTGCTAGATTAACAGGGGCCCGGACTGAA. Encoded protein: CSARLTGARTE. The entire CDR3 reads CSARLTGARTEAFF.

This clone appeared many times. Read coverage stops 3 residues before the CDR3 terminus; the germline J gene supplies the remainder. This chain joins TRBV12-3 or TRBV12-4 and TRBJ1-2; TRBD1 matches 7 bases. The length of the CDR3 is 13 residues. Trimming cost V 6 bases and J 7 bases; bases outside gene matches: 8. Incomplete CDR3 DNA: TGTGCCAGCAGCACGGACAGGCAGTTTGGC. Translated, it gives CASSTDRQFG. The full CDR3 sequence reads CASSTDRQFGYTF.

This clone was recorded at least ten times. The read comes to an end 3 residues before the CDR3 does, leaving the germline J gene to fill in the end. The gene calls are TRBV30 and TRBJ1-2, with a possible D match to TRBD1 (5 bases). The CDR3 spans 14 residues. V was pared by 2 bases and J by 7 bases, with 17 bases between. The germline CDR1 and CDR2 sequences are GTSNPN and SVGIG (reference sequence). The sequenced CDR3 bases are TGTGCCTGGAGTATAGGGACTCCCCGGGGTGGC. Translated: CAWSIGTPRGG. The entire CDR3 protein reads CAWSIGTPRGGYTF.

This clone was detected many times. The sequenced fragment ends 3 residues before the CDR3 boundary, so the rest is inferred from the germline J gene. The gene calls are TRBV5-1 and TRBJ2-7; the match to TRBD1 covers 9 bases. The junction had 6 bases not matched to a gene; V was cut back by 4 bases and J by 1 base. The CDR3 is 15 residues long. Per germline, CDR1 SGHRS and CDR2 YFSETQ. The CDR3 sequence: CASSPRQGESYEQYF. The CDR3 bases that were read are TGCGCCAGCAGCCCCCGACAGGGGGAATCCTACGAG.

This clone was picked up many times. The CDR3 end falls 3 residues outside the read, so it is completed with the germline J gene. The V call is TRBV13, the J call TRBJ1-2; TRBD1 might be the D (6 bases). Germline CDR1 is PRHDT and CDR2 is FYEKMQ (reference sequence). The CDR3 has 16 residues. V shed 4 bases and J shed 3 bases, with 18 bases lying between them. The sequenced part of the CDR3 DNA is TGTGCCAGCAGCTCTTCCCCAGGGGATGGTGACTATGGC. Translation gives CASSSSPGDGDYG. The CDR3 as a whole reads CASSSSPGDGDYGYTF.

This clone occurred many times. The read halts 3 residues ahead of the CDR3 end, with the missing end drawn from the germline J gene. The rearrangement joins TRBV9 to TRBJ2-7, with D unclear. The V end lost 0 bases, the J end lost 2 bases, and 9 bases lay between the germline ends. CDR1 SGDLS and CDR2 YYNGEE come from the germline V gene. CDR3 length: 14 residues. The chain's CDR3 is CASSVEAAAYEQYF. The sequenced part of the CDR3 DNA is TGTGCCAGCAGCGTAGAGGCGGCCGCCTACGAG.

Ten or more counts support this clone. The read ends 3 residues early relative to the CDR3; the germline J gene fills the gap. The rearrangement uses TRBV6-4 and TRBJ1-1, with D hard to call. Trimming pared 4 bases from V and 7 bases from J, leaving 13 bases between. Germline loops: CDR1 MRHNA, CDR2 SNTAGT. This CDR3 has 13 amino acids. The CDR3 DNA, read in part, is TGTGCCAGCAGTGTAGGGCCAGAAGATGAA. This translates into CASSVGPEDE. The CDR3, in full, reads CASSVGPEDEAFF.

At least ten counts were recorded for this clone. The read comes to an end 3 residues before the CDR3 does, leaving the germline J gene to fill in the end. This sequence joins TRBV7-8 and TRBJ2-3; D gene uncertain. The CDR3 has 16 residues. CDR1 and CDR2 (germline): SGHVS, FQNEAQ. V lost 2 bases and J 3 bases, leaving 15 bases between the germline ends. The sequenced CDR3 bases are TGTGCCAGCAGCTTAAATCGTAAACTACGAACAGATACG. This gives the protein CASSLNRKLRTDT. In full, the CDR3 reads CASSLNRKLRTDTQYF.

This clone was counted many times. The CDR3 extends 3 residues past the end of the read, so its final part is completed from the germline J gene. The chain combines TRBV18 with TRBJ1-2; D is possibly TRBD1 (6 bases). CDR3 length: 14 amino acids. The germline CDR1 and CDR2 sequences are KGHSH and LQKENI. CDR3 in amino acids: CASSLTEQGTGYTF. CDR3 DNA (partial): TGTGCCAGCTCCCTCACGGAACAGGGCACGGGC.